Listed here is a single T cell receptor (beta chain). This receptor's antigen is unknown. Qualities for individual bases were not recorded, and no much larger clone is one base off. The sample is drawn from a study of blood T cell repertoires in COVID-19 (dated by TCRdb to 2020 to 2021). At the level of the whole study: Samples covering the acute and convalescent phases of COVID-19 were provided by collaborators in the United States, Italy and Spain. The prospective study material was composed of cDNA or gDNA derived from T cells, B-cell-depleted T cells, or PBMCs. The dataset comprised deeply sampled blood TCRbeta repertoires from subjects exposed to, actively infected with, or recovered from COVID-19. The repertoires were released in a freely available public database meant as a resource for research on the immune response to SARS-CoV-2. Samples came from the ongoing ImmuneRACE study (first 160 participants) plus 1,254 subjects from 6 global collaborators. A de-identified subject ID, COVID-19 status, age in years and sex were almost always included in the sample metadata. Where HLA class I and class II types were available, the types were taken from metadata supplied by the sample provider, not from assay-based typing.

The collaborating institutions used their own protocols to collect whole blood in K2EDTA tubes. Collaborator samples were shipped for TCRbeta analysis as frozen whole blood, isolated PBMCs, or DNA extracted from either sample type. The immunoSEQ Assay, a bias-controlled multiplex PCR, was used to amplify TCRbeta CDR3 regions from genomic DNA. Regarding the original processing steps: Nucleated cell counts per sample were estimated from amplification of reference gene primers within the assay. Sequence reads were collapsed and filtered to measure the absolute abundance of every unique TCRbeta CDR3 rearrangement. For each sample, productive Simpson clonality was calculated by taking the square root of Simpson's diversity index across productive rearrangements. The clones in this table, taken by TCRdb from immuneACCESS, are in-frame only. Not every clone is retained; where verified, under half of the shortfall comes from an unresolved V gene, and the cause of the rest is unknown. The V and J calls and clone size come from that table; D and trimming were worked out from the DNA. Present in this sample are about 42,000 clones, 80% to 90% of which were seen just once. The biggest ten clones account for around 14% of the sample.

What the authors observed across the whole study: The quantity of clinical and demographic metadata differed by source and by participant and was supplied without curation.

The trim is 4 bases for V and 2 bases for J, with a gap of 21 bases between the germline ends. The CDR3 measures 18 amino acids from cysteine to phenylalanine. The CDR3 DNA has 54 bases and is translated from base 1. CDR1 and CDR2, per the germline V gene, are SGHRS and YFSETQ. The source material was peripheral blood. The clonotype originates from a woman aged 70-85 years in a cohort sampled during active COVID-19. In this chain, TRBV5-1 is recombined with TRBJ2-2, with a tentative D gene TRBD1 over 6 matching bases. CDR3 region: CASSRAASGQANTGELFF. The nucleotide sequence is given as TGCGCCAGCAGCCGGGCCGCTTCGGGACAAGCTAACACCGGGGAGCTGTTTTTT.